Here is one TCR beta chain with its context. Germline CDR1 SEHNR, CDR2 FQNEAQ (reference sequence). V was pared by 1 base and J by 6 bases, with 0 bases of the junction left unmatched. This CDR3 contains 13 residues. These data belong to a study of blood T cell repertoires in COVID-19. Whole-study context: Acute and convalescent COVID-19 samples came from the United States, Italy and Spain.

Profiling relied on immunoSEQ multiplex PCR, and the TCRdb table lists in-frame clones only, not all of them. The sample lists 400,000 to 550,000 clones; about 90% were seen once. The chain has TRBV7-9 and TRBJ1-5; 7 bases are shared with TRBD1. The TCR sequence derives from a woman between 18 and 30 years old with acute COVID-19. The sequencing sample was made of PBMCs or T cells enriched from blood (not recorded which). The CDR3, as DNA: TGTGCCAGCAGCTTAGGGACAGGTCAGCCCCAGCATTTT. Translated, it gives CASSLGTGQPQHF.